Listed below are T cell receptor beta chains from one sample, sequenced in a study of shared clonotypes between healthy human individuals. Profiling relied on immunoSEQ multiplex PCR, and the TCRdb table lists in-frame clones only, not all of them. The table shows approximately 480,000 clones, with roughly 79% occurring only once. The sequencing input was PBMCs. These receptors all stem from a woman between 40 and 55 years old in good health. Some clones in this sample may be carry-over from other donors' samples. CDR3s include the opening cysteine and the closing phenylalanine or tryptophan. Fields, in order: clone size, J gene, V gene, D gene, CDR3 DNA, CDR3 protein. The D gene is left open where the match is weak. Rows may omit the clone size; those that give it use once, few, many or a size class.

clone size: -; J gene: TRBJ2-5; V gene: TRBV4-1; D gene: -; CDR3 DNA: TGCGCCAGCAGCCGCCGTCGAGGGGAGACCCAGTACTTC; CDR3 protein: CASSRRRGETQYF
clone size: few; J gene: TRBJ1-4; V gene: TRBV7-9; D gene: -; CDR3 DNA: TGTGCCAGCGGGGACCAGACGGGTGAAAAACTGTTTTTT; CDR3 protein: CASGDQTGEKLFF
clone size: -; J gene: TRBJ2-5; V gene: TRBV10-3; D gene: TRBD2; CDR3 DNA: TGTGCCATCAGCGGCGGGAGCAAGACCCAGTACTTC; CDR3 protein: CAISGGSKTQYF
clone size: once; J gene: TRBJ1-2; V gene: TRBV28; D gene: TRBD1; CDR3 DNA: TGTGCCAGCAGGGGACCGGGACAGGGGAACTATGGCTACACCTTC; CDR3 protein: CASRGPGQGNYGYTF
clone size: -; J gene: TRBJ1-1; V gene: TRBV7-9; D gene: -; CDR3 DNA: TGTGCCAGCAGTTTACAGGGGAACACTGAAGCTTTCTTT; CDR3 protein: CASSLQGNTEAFF
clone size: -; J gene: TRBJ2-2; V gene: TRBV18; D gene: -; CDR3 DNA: TGTGCCAGCTCACCAGGGATCGGGAGTATGGGCACCGGGGAGCTGTTTTTT; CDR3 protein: CASSPGIGSMGTGELFF
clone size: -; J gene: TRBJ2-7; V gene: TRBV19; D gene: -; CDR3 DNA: TGTGCCAGTAGTATAGTAGGGACGACCTACGAGCAGTACTTC; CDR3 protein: CASSIVGTTYEQYF
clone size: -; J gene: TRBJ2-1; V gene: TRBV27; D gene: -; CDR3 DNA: TGTGCCAGCATTCGGCAGGGCTCCTACAATGAGCAGTTCTTC; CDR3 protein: CASIRQGSYNEQFF
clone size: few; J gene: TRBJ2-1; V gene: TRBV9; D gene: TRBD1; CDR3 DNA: TGTGCCAGCAGCGAATCAGGGGGTACCTACAATGAGCAGTTCTTC; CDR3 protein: CASSESGGTYNEQFF
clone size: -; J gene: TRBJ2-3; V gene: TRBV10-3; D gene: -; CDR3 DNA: TGTGCCATCGGGGGAGGCTCGAAAGATACGCAGTATTTT; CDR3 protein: CAIGGGSKDTQYF